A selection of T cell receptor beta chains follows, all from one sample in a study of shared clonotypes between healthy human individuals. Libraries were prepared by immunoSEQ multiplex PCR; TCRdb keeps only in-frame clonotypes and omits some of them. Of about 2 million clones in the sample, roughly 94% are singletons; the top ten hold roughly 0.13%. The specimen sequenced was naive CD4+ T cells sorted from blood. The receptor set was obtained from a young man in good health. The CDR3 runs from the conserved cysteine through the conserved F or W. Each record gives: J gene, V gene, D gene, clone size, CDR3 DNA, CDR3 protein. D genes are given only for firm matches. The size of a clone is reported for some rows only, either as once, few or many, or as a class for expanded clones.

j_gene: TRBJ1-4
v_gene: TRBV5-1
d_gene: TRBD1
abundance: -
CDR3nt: TGCGCCAGCAGCTGGGGACAGGGAAAACTGTTTTTT
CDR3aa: CASSWGQGKLFF

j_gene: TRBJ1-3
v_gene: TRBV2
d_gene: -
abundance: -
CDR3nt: TGTGCCAGCAGTTGGTCCTCTGGAAACACCATATATTTT
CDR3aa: CASSWSSGNTIYF

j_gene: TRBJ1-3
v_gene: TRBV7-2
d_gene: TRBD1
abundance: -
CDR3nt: TGTGCCAGCAGCCCAGGACAGGGGACTGGAAACACCATATATTTT
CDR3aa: CASSPGQGTGNTIYF

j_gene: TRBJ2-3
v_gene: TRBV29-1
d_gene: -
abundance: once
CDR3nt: TGCAGCGTTGATCAGGGATTCACAGATACGCAGTATTTT
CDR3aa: CSVDQGFTDTQYF

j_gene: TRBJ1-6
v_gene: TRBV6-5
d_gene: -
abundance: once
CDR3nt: TGTGCCAGCAGTACTCCGGGACGCCGGGCTCGGGCCCTCCACTTT
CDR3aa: CASSTPGRRARALHF

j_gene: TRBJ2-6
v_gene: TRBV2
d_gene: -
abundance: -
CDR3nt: TGTGCCAGCATCCAAGGGGGCTCTGGGGCCAACGTCCTGACTTTC
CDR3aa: CASIQGGSGANVLTF

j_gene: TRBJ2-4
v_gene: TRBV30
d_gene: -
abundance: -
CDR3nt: TGTGCCTGGAGTGTAGCCGGAGACATTCAGTACTTC
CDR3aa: CAWSVAGDIQYF

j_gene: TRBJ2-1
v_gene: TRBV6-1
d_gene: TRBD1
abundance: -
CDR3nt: TGTGCCAGCAGGGGGACAGGGAATGAGCAGTTCTTC
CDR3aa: CASRGTGNEQFF

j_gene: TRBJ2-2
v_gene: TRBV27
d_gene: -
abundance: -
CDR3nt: TGTGCCAGCAGTTTATCTAGTGCCAACACCGGGGAGCTGTTTTTT
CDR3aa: CASSLSSANTGELFF

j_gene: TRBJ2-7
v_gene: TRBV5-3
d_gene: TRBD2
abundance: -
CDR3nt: TGTGCCAGAAGCTTCCCCAGCGGGGGGTACGAGCAGTACTTC
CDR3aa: CARSFPSGGYEQYF

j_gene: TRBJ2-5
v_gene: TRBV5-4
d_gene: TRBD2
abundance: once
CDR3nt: TGTGCCAGCAGCTTGGGAGGACTAGCACTCGGGGGAGAGACCCAGTACTTC
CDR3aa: CASSLGGLALGGETQYF

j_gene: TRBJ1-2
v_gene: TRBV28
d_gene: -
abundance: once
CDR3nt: TGTGCCAGCAGTTCAGTTGGGGGCCAGAACTATGGCTACACCTTC
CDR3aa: CASSSVGGQNYGYTF

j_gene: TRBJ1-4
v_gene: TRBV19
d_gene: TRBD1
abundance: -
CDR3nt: TGTGCCAGTAGTATCACAGACAGGGCGGCTGAAAAACTGTTTTTT
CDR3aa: CASSITDRAAEKLFF

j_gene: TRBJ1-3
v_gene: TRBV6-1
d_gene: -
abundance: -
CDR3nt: TGTGCCAGCAGTGAGGCGGCTGGAAACACCATATATTTT
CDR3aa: CASSEAAGNTIYF